This T cell receptor (beta chain) was profiled in a study of identical twins. One entry per CDR3 protein, called by TCRdb with MiXCR from the 5' RACE reads. Of about 520,000 distinct CDR3 sequences in the sample, approximately 22% were seen once. This clonotype came up many times. There are 15 residues in the CDR3. V gave up 7 bases and J gave up 1 base; unmatched junction bases: 6. Germline V gives CDR1 SGHRS, CDR2 YFSETQ. All of the donors were Caucasians in good health. This sample also appeared in a second study, on T cells expressing NK-cell markers. This second study says: Cells sorted as CD3+CD56+NKG2C+, CD3+CD56+NKG2C- and CD3+CD56-NKG2C+ T cells supplied the TCR beta repertoires.

The sequenced material came from CD4+ T cells sorted from blood. The chain employs TRBV5-1 and TRBJ2-2; 8 bases map to TRBD1. The sequence was collected from a woman in her late teens or twenties in good health. In DNA, the CDR3 is TGCGCCAGCGTAGCCGGGACAGGGAACACCGGGGAGCTGTTTTTT. Its translation: CASVAGTGNTGELFF.